One and the same sample provided the 13 T cell receptor beta chains below, sequenced in a study of CD8 T cells in Susac syndrome. An amount of RNA that ranged from roughly 0.45 to 1 ug was reverse transcribed with random hexamers. Using its own MiXCR run on the immunoSEQ multiplex PCR reads, TCRdb lists one record per CDR3 protein. The sample lists about 76,000 distinct CDR3 sequences; approximately 94% were seen once. The sequenced material came from CD8+ T cells from PBMCs. The receptors derive from a human donor with Susac syndrome.

The CDR3 sequence is CASSFPGGTGELFF. CDR3 bases: TGTGCCAGCAGTTTCCCGGGGGGCACCGGGGAGCTGTTTTTT. This chain connects TRBV27 to TRBJ2-2; 7 nucleotides match TRBD2. The CDR3 loop spans 14 amino acids. V shed 3 bases, J shed 4 bases, and the junction held 2 bases outside the gene matches. The germline V gene encodes CDR1 MNHEY and CDR2 SMNVEV (reference sequence).

In its sample, this clonotype was seen once. V gene TRBV2 combines with J gene TRBJ1-6, with 7 bases that match TRBD1. V was clipped by 5 bases and J by 1 base; unmatched bases: 5. Germline values: CDR1 SNHLY, CDR2 FYNNEI. The CDR3 has 16 residues. The DNA for the CDR3 is TGTGCCAGCAGTCCGACAGGGATATCCTATAATTCACCCCTCCACTTT. Translation gives CASSPTGISYNSPLHF.

The chain employs TRBV29-1 and TRBJ2-2; TRBD2 matches at 10 bases. With 5 bases clipped from V and 6 bases from J, the junction kept 6 bases outside the gene matches. CDR3 length equals 14 residues. Germline V gene sequence: CDR1 SQVTM, CDR2 ANQGSEA. The DNA for the CDR3 is TGCAGCGTTTGGACTAGCGGATCGGCCGGGGAGCTGTTTTTT. Protein: CSVWTSGSAGELFF.

The chain couples TRBV20-1 to TRBJ2-2; D is unclear. This CDR3 has 12 residues. V lost 5 bases to trimming and J lost 5 bases, with 9 bases between them. The germline V gene encodes CDR1 DFQATT and CDR2 SNEGSKA (reference sequence). CDR3 in amino acids: CSADTVTGELFF. The CDR3, as DNA: TGCAGTGCTGACACAGTTACCGGGGAGCTGTTTTTT.

The chain couples TRBV28 to TRBJ2-2; 9 nucleotides align to TRBD1. V shed 6 bases and J 7 bases; nucleotides not matched to a gene: 9. This CDR3 has 15 amino acids. The germline CDR1 and CDR2 sequences are MDHEN and SYDVKM. CDR3: CASSELQGAGGELFF. The CDR3 DNA follows: TGTGCCAGCAGCGAACTACAGGGGGCCGGCGGGGAGCTGTTTTTT.

V is TRBV20-1 and J is TRBJ2-1; D perhaps matches TRBD2 (5 bases). The CDR3 is 15 residues long. The V gene lost 0 bases and the J gene lost 6 bases, with 15 bases spanning the gap. The germline CDR1 and CDR2 sequences are DFQATT and SNEGSKA (reference sequence). DNA of the CDR3: TGCAGTGCTAGAGATAAAAACGGGAAACTCAATGAGCAGTTCTTC. It yields the protein CSARDKNGKLNEQFF.

This clonotype was observed a single time. CDR3 region: CSVGYLPDFRTDTQYF. CDR3 DNA: TGCAGCGTTGGGTATCTACCAGACTTTCGCACAGATACGCAGTATTTT. J is TRBJ2-3 and V is TRBV29-1; D is unresolved. V was clipped by 4 bases and J by 1 base, with 18 bases between them. The CDR3 consists of 16 residues. Germline CDR1 SQVTM, CDR2 ANQGSEA.

The V gene is TRBV20-1, the J gene TRBJ1-4; D is unresolved. The germline V gene has CDR1 DFQATT and CDR2 SNEGSKA (reference sequence). This CDR3 comprises 14 residues. The V end was cut by 6 bases, the J end by 2 bases, with 13 bases between. The CDR3 DNA reads TGCAGTGCGAGAAACTTGGGGACTAATGAAAAACTGTTTTTT. Its protein product is CSARNLGTNEKLFF.

The chain links TRBV30 to TRBJ1-2; TRBD1 matches at 8 bases. CDR3 length equals 13 residues. V gave up 4 bases and J gave up 4 bases; unmatched junction bases: 5. Germline loops: CDR1 GTSNPN, CDR2 SVGIG (reference sequence). CDR3 nucleotide sequence: TGTGCCTGGAAAAGTACAGGGGGCTATGGCTACACCTTC. It is translated as CAWKSTGGYGYTF.

The chain employs TRBV6-2 or TRBV6-3 and TRBJ1-5, with D possibly matching TRBD1 (6 bases). Germline CDR1 reads MNHEY; CDR2 reads SVGEGT. Trimming shortened V by 5 bases and J by 1 base, and 21 bases separated the two germline ends. CDR3 length: 18 residues. DNA of the CDR3: TGTGCCAGCAGTATTGGCCCTTCGGGGGGCTCAAGCAATCAGCCCCAGCATTTT. It yields the protein CASSIGPSGGSSNQPQHF.

The rearrangement uses TRBV2 and TRBJ2-7; weak D call: TRBD2 (5 bases). The germline V gene has CDR1 SNHLY and CDR2 FYNNEI. The CDR3 length is 12 residues. Trimming left V 6 bases short and J 4 bases short, with 10 bases between. DNA for the CDR3: TGTGCCAGCAGATTAGCGACTTACGAGCAGTACTTC. Translating gives CASRLATYEQYF.

V is TRBV6-5 and J is TRBJ2-7; 8 nucleotides agree with TRBD2. Germline trimming cut 7 bases from V and 4 bases from J; bases unmatched to any gene: 9. CDR1 is MNHEY, CDR2 SVGAGI, per germline. The CDR3 covers 14 residues. DNA of the CDR3: TGTGCCAGCACCCGTAGCGGGAAAGGTTACGAGCAGTACTTC. It translates to CASTRSGKGYEQYF.

The rearrangement uses TRBV28 and TRBJ2-5; D is unclear. Germline V CDR1 and CDR2: MDHEN, SYDVKM. V was trimmed by 2 bases and J by 0 bases, leaving 7 bases between them. The CDR3 runs 14 residues. The CDR3 sequence: CASSLIGNQETQYF. CDR3 sequence (DNA): TGTGCCAGCAGTTTAATAGGGAACCAAGAGACCCAGTACTTC.